This T cell receptor beta chain was obtained from a study of T cells in Graves' hyperthyroidism and ophthalmopathy. TCR beta CDR3 sequences were amplified from RNA transcripts. HTBI primers were used for first-round RT-PCR of the TCR CDR3. One entry per CDR3 protein, called by TCRdb with MiXCR from the multiplex PCR reads. Here the sample spans approximately 600,000 distinct CDR3 sequences, roughly 20% being singletons. The CDR3 contains 11 residues. CDR1 SQVTM and CDR2 ANQGSEA come from the germline V gene. J gave up 5 bases and V 5 bases, and 2 bases lay outside the gene matches. Lactation, pregnancy, other autoimmune disease or uncontrolled infection led to exclusion of patients. From roughly 9.2 ml of fresh peripheral blood, PBMCs were isolated.

This clonotype was sampled from a man aged 25 to 45 with Graves' ophthalmopathy. The chain joins TRBV29-1 to TRBJ2-5, with TRBD2 identical over 7 bases. The source material was blood. CDR3 sequence (DNA): TGCAGCGTTAACGGGGGGGAGACCCAGTACTTC. Amino acids: CSVNGGETQYF. Full variable domain (rest looked up from reference TRBV29-1 and TRBJ2-5): SAVISQKPSRDICQRGTSLTIQCQVDSQVTMMFWYRQQPGQSLTLIATANQGSEATYESGFVIDKFPISRPNLTFSTLTVSNMSPEDSSIYLCSVNGGETQYFGPGTRLLVL.